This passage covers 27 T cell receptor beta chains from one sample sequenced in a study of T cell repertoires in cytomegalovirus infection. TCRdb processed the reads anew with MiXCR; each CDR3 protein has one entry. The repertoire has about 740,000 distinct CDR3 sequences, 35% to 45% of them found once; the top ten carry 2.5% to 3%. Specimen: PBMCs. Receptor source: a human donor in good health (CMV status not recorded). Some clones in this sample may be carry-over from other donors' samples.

In DNA, the CDR3 is TGCAGCGTGGTTACTATCGGGGAGCTGTTTTTT. Protein sequence: CSVVTIGELFF. This chain connects TRBV29-1 to TRBJ2-2; no definite D call. The CDR3 consists of 11 residues. The germline V gene encodes CDR1 SQVTM and CDR2 ANQGSEA. Trimming cost V 6 bases and J 7 bases, with 9 bases left between them.

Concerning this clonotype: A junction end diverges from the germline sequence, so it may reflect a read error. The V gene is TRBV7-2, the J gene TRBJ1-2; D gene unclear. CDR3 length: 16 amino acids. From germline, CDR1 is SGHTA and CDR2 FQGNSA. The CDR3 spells CASILSTDRGNYGSTF. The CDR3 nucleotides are TGTGCCAGCATCTTATCTACCGATCGGGGTAACTATGGCTCCACATTC.

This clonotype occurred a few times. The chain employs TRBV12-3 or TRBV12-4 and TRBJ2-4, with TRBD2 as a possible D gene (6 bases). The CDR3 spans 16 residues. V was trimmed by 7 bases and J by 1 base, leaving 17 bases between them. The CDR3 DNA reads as TGTGCCAGCACCGCTGCGAGGGCGGGGGCCAAAAACATTCAGTACTTC. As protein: CASTAARAGAKNIQYF.

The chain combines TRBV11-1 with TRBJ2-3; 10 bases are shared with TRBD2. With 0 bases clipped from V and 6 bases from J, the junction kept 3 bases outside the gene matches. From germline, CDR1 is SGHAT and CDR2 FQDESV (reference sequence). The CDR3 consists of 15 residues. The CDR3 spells CASSLALAGDDTQYF. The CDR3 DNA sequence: TGTGCCAGCAGCTTAGCGCTAGCGGGAGACGATACGCAGTATTTT. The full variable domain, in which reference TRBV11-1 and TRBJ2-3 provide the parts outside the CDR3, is EAEVAQSPRYKITEKSQAVAFWCDPISGHATLYWYRQILGQGPELLVQFQDESVVDDSQLPKDRFSAERLKGVDSTLKIQPAELGDSAMYLCASSLALAGDDTQYFGPGTRLTVL.

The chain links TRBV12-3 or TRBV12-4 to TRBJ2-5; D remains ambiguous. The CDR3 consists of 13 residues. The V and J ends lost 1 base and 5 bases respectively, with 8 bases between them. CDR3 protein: CASSLGVIETQYF. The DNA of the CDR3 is TGTGCCAGCAGTTTAGGCGTGATTGAGACCCAGTACTTC.

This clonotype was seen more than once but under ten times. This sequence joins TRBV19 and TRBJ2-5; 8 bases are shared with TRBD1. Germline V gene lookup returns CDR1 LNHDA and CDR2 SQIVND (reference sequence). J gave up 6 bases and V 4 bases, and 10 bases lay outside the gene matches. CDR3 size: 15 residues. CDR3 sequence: CASSTTGTGGKTQYF. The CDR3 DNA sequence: TGTGCCAGTAGTACCACCGGGACAGGCGGAAAGACCCAGTACTTC.

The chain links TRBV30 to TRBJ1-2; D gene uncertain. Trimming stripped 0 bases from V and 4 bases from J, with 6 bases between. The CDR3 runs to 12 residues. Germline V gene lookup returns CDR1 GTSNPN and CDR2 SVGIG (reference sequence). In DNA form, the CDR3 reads TGTGCCTGGAGTGTGATAGGCTATGGCTACACCTTC. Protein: CAWSVIGYGYTF. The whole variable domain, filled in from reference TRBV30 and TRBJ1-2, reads SQTIHQWPATLVQPVGSPLSLECTVEGTSNPNLYWYRQAAGRGLQLLFYSVGIGQISSEVPQNLSASRPQDRQFILSSKKLLLSDSGFYLCAWSVIGYGYTFGSGTRLTVV.

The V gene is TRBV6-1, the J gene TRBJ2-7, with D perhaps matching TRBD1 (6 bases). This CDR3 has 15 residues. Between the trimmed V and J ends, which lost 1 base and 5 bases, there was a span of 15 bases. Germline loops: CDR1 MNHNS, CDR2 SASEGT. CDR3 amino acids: CASSEVPGTTHEQYF. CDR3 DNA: TGTGCCAGCAGTGAAGTCCCAGGGACAACCCACGAGCAGTACTTC.

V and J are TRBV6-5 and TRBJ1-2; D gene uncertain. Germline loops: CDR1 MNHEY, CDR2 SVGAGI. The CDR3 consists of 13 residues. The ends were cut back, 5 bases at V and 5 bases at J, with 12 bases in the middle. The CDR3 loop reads CASSIGSGYGYTF. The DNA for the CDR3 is TGTGCCAGCAGTATAGGAAGTGGGTATGGCTACACCTTC.

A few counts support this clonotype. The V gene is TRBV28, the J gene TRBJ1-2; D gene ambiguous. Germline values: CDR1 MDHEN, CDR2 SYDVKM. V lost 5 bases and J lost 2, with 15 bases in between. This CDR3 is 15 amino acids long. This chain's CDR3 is CASSPSPTGNYGYTF. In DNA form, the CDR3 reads TGTGCCAGCAGTCCTTCTCCAACGGGGAACTATGGCTACACCTTC.

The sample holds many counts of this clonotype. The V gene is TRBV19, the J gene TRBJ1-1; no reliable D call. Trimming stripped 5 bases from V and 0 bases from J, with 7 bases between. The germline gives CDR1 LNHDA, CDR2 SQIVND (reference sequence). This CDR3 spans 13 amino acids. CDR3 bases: TGTGCCAGTAGTGATGACCTGAACACTGAAGCTTTCTTT. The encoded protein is CASSDDLNTEAFF.

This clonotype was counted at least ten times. CDR3 protein: CASSRSGTYNEQFF. CDR3 DNA: TGCGCCAGCAGCCGTAGCGGGACCTACAATGAGCAGTTCTTC. The chain recombines TRBV5-1 with TRBJ2-1; 8 bases align to TRBD2. This CDR3 has 14 amino acids. Germline CDR1 reads SGHRS; CDR2 reads YFSETQ. V lost 4 bases, J lost 2 bases, and 2 bases stayed unmatched.

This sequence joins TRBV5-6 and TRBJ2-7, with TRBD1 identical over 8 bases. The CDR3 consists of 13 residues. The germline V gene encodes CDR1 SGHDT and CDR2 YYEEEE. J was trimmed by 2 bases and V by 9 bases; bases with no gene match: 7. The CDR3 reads CATYTQGAYEQYF. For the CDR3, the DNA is TGTGCCACTTACACACAGGGGGCCTACGAGCAGTACTTC.

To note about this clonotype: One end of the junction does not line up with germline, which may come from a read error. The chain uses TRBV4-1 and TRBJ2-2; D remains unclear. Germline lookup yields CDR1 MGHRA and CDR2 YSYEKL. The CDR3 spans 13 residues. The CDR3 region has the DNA TGCTCCAGCAGCCGACCCTTGAGAGGGGAGCTGTTTTTT. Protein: CSSSRPLRGELFF.

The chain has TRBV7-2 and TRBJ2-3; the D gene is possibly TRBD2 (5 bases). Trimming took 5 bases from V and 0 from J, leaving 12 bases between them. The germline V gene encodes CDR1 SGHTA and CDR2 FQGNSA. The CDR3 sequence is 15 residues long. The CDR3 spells CASSRGGTSTDTQYF. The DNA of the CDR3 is TGTGCCAGCAGCCGAGGAGGAACTAGCACAGATACGCAGTATTTT.

CDR3 nucleotides: TGTGCCAGCAGCCACGGACAGGGGAGACTAGAGCAGTACTTC. Translated, it gives CASSHGQGRLEQYF. The chain links TRBV7-2 to TRBJ2-7; 9 nucleotides line up with TRBD1. The germline V gene has CDR1 SGHTA and CDR2 FQGNSA. V lost 5 bases and J lost 7; bases outside the gene matches: 9. The CDR3 is 14 residues long.

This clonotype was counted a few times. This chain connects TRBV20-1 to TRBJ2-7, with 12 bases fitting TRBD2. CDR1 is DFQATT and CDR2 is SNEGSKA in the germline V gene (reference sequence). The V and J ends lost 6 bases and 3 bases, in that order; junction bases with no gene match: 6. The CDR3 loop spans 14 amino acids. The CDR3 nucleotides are TGCAGTGCGGGGAAGACTAGCGGGAGCTACGAGCAGTACTTC. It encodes CSAGKTSGSYEQYF.

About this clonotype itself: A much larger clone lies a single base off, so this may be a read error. CDR3 DNA: TGTGCCAGCAGGGGGGAAGATACGCAGTATTTT. Protein product: CASRGEDTQYF. The chain has TRBV2 and TRBJ2-3; D possibly matches TRBD1 or TRBD2 (5 bases each). Trimming left V 6 bases short and J 5 bases short, with 6 bases between. Germline V gives CDR1 SNHLY, CDR2 FYNNEI. The CDR3 has 11 residues.

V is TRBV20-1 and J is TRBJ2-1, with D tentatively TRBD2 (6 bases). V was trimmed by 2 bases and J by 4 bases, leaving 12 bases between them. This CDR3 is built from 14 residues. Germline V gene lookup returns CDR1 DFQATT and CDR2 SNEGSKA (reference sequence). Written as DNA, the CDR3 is TGCAGTGCTAGAAGAGCGGGCATTTACAATGAGCAGTTCTTC. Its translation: CSARRAGIYNEQFF.

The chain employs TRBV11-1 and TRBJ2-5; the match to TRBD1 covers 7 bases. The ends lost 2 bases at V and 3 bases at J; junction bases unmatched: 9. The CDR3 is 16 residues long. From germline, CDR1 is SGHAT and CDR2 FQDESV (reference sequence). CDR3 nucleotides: TGTGCCAGCAGCTTATACGAGGGGGCGATTGAAGAGACCCAGTACTTC. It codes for CASSLYEGAIEETQYF.

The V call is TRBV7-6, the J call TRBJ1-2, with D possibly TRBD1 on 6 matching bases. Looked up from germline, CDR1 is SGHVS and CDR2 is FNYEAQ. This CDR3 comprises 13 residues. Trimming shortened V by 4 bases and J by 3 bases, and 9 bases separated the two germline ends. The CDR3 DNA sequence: TGTGCCAGCAGCTCCGGACAGCACTATGGCTACACCTTC. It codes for CASSSGQHYGYTF.

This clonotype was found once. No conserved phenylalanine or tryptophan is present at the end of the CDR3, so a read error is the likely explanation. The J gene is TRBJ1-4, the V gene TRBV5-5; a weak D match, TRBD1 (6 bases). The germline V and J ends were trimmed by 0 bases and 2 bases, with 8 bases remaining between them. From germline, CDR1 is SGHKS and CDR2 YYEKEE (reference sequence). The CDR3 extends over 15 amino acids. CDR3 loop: CASSLEGGTNEKLFC. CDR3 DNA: TGTGCCAGCAGCTTGGAAGGGGGTACTAATGAAAAACTGTTTTGT.

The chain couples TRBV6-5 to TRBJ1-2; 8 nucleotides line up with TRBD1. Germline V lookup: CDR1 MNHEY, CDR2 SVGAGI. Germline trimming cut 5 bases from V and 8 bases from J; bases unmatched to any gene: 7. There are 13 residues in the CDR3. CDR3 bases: TGTGCCAGCAGTCGGACAGGGACCGGCGGCTACACCTTC. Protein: CASSRTGTGGYTF.

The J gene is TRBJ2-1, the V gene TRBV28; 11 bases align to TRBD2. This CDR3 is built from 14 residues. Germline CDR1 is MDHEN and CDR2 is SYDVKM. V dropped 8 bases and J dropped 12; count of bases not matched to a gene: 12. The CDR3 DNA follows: TGTGCCAGCGGGGGGGGACTAGCGGAGTTGTGGCAGTTCTTC. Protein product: CASGGGLAELWQFF.

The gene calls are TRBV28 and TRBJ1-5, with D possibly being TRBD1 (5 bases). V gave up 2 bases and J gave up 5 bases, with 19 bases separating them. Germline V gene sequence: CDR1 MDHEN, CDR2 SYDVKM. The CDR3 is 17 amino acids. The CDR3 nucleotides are TGTGCCAGCAGTTTAAGTCGGGGACTTAGGAGCGATCAGCCCCAGCATTTT. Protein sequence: CASSLSRGLRSDQPQHF. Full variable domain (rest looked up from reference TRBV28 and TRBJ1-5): DVKVTQSSRYLVKRTGEKVFLECVQDMDHENMFWYRQDPGLGLRLIYFSYDVKMKEKGDIPEGYSVSREKKERFSLILESASTNQTSMYLCASSLSRGLRSDQPQHFGDGTRLSIL.

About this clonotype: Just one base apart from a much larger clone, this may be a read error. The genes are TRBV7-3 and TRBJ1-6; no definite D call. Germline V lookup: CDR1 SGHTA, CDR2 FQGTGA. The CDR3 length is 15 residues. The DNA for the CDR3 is TGTTCCAGCAGCTTACTCCTCGGAAGTAATTCACCCCTCCACTTT. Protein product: CSSSLLLGSNSPLHF. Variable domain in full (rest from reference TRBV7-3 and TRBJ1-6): GAGVSQTPSNKVTEKGKYVELRCDPISGHTALYWYRQSLGQGPEFLIYFQGTGAADDSGLPNDRFFAVRPEGSVSTLKIQRTERGDSAVYLCSSSLLLGSNSPLHFGNGTRLTVT.

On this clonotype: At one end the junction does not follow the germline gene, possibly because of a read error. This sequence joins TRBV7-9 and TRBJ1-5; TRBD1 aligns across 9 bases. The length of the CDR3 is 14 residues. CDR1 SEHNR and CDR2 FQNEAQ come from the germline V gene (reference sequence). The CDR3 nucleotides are TGTTCCAGCAGCTTAGGACAGGGGCTTCAGCCCCAGCATTTT. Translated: CSSSLGQGLQPQHF.